This T cell receptor beta chain was sequenced during a study of shared clonotypes between healthy human individuals. Libraries were prepared by immunoSEQ multiplex PCR; TCRdb keeps only in-frame clonotypes and omits some of them. The top ten hold 1.5% to 2% of the sample, which has around 2.1 million clones, about 93% seen once. General study results and limits: The generation probabilities recorded for non-shared clonotypes fell below those of clonotypes shared by all four donors. In having few donors, the study represented limited genetic and exposure-history diversity.

The CDR3 is made up of 12 amino acids. V was shortened by 2 bases and J by 5 bases, with 10 bases between the two germline ends. Germline V CDR1 and CDR2: GTSNPN, SVGIG (reference sequence). Of note for this clone: Its target is unknown.

CD45RO negativity and positive selection for CCR7 defined naive CD8 cells, a population that excluded terminally differentiated effector memory CD45RA+ cells. Sequenced input: naive CD8+ T cells from PBMCs. This clonotype originated in a man between 18 and 29 years old in good health. Some clones in this sample may be carry-over from other donors' samples. The chain employs TRBV30 and TRBJ2-7, with D possibly matching TRBD2 (6 bases). CDR3 loop: CAWSPGTHEQYF. The CDR3 DNA follows: TGTGCCTGGAGTCCCGGGACTCACGAGCAGTACTTC.